This TCR beta chain was captured in a study of blood T cell repertoires in COVID-19. Whole-study context: Sources were T cells, B-cell-depleted T cells, or PBMCs; the material itself was cDNA or gDNA.

The V segment lost 6 bases and the J segment 2 bases; nucleotides outside the gene matches: 7. The CDR3 has 14 amino acids. CDR1 SGHKS and CDR2 YYEKEE come from the germline V gene (reference sequence). Sequencing used immunoSEQ multiplex PCR; TCRdb keeps in-frame clones, though not all of them. The table includes fewer than 80,000 clones, around three quarters detected once. V and J are TRBV5-5 and TRBJ2-7, with 8 nucleotides matching TRBD2. The source material was peripheral blood. This clonotype was sampled from a human donor in a cohort sampled during active COVID-19. CDR3 region: CASTETSVTYEQYF. In nucleotides, the CDR3 is TGTGCCAGCACCGAGACTAGCGTAACCTACGAGCAGTACTTC.